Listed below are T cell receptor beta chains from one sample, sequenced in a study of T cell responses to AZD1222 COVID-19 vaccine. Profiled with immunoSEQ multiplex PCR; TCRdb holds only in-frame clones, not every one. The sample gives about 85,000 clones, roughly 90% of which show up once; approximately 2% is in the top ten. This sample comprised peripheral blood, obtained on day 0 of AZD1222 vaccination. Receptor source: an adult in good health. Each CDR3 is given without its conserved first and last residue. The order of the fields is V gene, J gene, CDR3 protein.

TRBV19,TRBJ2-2,ASSSSGAGELF
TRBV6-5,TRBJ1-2,ASSYSGLANYGYT
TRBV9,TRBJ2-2,ASSPTDRNTGELF
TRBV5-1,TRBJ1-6,ASSLGSGGNNSPLH
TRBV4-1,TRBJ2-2,ASSQAWTGRRRELF
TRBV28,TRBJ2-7,ASSLGADYEQY
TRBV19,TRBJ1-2,ASQPTGPGNYGYT
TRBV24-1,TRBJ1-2,ATSDNRGGGYT
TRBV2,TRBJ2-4,ASSGDRGAKNIQY
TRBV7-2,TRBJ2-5,ASSYGQGYQETQY
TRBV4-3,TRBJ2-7,ASSQDLGGTYEQY